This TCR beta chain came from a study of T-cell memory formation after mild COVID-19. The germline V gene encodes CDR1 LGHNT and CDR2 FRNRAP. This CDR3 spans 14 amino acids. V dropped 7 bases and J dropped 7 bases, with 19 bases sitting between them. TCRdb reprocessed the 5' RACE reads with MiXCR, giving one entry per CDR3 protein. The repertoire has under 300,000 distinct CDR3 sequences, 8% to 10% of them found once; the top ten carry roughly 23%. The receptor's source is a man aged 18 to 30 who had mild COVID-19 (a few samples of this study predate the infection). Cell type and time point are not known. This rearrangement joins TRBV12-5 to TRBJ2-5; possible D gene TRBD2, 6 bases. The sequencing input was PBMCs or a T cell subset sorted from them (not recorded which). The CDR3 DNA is TGTGCTAGTGCCCAGTGGGGGACTTTATCGACCCAGTACTTC. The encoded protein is CASAQWGTLSTQYF.